In this sample, the clone carrying this T cell receptor (beta chain) turned up once. The germline CDR1 and CDR2 sequences are SGHTA and FQGNSA. The CDR3 is 15 residues long. With 1 base clipped from V and 10 bases from J, the junction kept 5 bases outside the gene matches. The data stem from a study of T cell clonotyping in hematopoietic cell transplantation. Study-wide context: Pretransplant recipient samples were taken after cytoreduction.

Sequencing used immunoSEQ multiplex PCR; TCRdb keeps in-frame clones, though not all of them. The sample lists about 41,000 clones; around 80% were seen once. Time point of the sample: recipient sample about 28 days before transplant, after cytoreduction. Samples: about 28 days before transplant, then days 30, 100 and 180 after. Sequencing was performed on peripheral blood mononuclear cells, taken before stem cell transplant. This rearrangement joins TRBV7-2 to TRBJ1-6, with 9 bases lining up with TRBD1. This sequence originates from a man aged 55 to 70 with myelodysplastic syndrome. Some clones in this sample may be carry-over from other donors' samples. CDR3 sequence: CASSLGTGGQSPLHF. In nucleotides, the CDR3 is TGTGCCAGCAGCTTAGGAACAGGGGGCCAATCACCCCTCCACTTT. Variable domain in full (rest from reference TRBV7-2 and TRBJ1-6): GAGVSQSPSNKVTEKGKDVELRCDPISGHTALYWYRQSLGQGLEFLIYFQGNSAPDKSGLPSDRFSAERTGGSVSTLTIQRTQQEDSAVYLCASSLGTGGQSPLHFGNGTRLTVT.